This TCR beta chain emerged from a study of T-cell reconstitution after alpha-beta-depleted transplantation in children. This clonotype came up a few times. This sample's TCRbeta library carried unique molecular identifier barcodes. From the PCR reads, TCRdb called clonotypes with MiXCR, one entry per CDR3 protein. The table includes some 500,000 distinct CDR3 sequences, about 16% detected once. V lost 4 bases and J 5 bases, leaving 10 bases between the germline ends. Per germline, CDR1 SGHRS and CDR2 YFSETQ. CDR3 length: 13 residues. V and J are TRBV5-1 and TRBJ2-1; the D is unclear. The receptor's source is a human donor who donated a stem cell graft to a child with acute lymphoblastic leukemia. The sequencing used PBMCs from the stem cell graft donor, collected from the stem cell graft. CDR3 in amino acids: CASSKTEDNEQFF. The DNA of the CDR3 is TGCGCCAGCAGCAAAACAGAGGACAATGAGCAGTTCTTC.